Presented here are 28 T cell receptor beta chains from one specimen sequenced in a study of neurological immune-mediated disorders. MiXCR, run by TCRdb on the 5' RACE reads, gives a single entry per CDR3 protein. Here the sample spans more than 20,000 distinct CDR3 sequences, 2% to 2.5% being singletons. Sequencing was performed on PBMCs. All receptors derive from a woman aged 45-59 years with multiple sclerosis.

This clonotype has a count of ten or more. The CDR3 DNA reads as TGTGCCAGCAGCCCCTCTGGAATCACCTATGGCTACACCTTC. It encodes CASSPSGITYGYTF. J is TRBJ1-2 and V is TRBV7-8; D is ambiguous. The CDR3 is 14 residues long. Germline V gene lookup returns CDR1 SGHVS and CDR2 FQNEAQ. The V gene lost 5 bases and the J gene lost 4 bases, with 14 bases spanning the gap.

This clonotype was seen ten or more times. The chain is built from TRBV9 and TRBJ2-6, with TRBD2 as a possible D gene (7 bases). The CDR3 loop spans 13 amino acids. V dropped 5 bases and J dropped 6 bases, with 9 bases sitting between them. CDR1 SGDLS and CDR2 YYNGEE come from the germline V gene. CDR3 DNA: TGTGCCAGCAGTGCGGGGGCGGCCAACGTCCTGACTTTC. It encodes CASSAGAANVLTF.

The table lists this clonotype with many counts. The chain links TRBV7-6 to TRBJ2-5, with 10 bases identical to TRBD1. J gave up 3 bases and V 0 bases, and 1 base lay outside the gene matches. The CDR3 has 15 amino acids. CDR1 and CDR2 (germline): SGHVS, FNYEAQ. The CDR3 here is CASSLAGTGEETQYF. The DNA of the CDR3 is TGTGCCAGCAGCTTAGCCGGGACAGGGGAAGAGACCCAGTACTTC.

This clonotype was counted ten times or more. The genes are TRBV18 and TRBJ1-1, with D perhaps matching TRBD1 (6 bases). CDR1 is KGHSH, CDR2 LQKENI, per germline. This CDR3 has 13 amino acids. The V end lost 6 bases, the J end lost 6 bases, and 14 bases lay between the germline ends. CDR3 DNA: TGTGCCAGCTCCCCCCAACAGGGATCTGAAGCTTTCTTT. Its protein product is CASSPQQGSEAFF.

At least ten counts were recorded for this clonotype. V is TRBV7-2 and J is TRBJ2-3; TRBD1 is a possible D gene (5 bases). The V and J ends lost 5 bases and 1 base respectively, with 16 bases between them. The germline gives CDR1 SGHTA, CDR2 FQGNSA. CDR3 size: 16 residues. CDR3 in DNA: TGTGCCAGCAGCACAAGGGTGCAGGGTGGCACAGATACGCAGTATTTT. Amino acids: CASSTRVQGGTDTQYF.

This clonotype occurred many times. The chain is built from TRBV6-6 and TRBJ1-3; D remains unclear. V dropped 2 bases and J dropped 0 bases, with 8 bases sitting between them. Looked up from germline, CDR1 is MNHNY and CDR2 is SVGAGI (reference sequence). CDR3 length: 15 residues. CDR3 nucleotide sequence: TGTGCCAGCAGTTACGAGGGAAGCTCTGGAAACACCATATATTTT. This translates into CASSYEGSSGNTIYF.

Many counts were recorded for this clonotype. The chain couples TRBV5-1 to TRBJ2-3, with D perhaps matching TRBD1 or TRBD2 (5 bases each). The V end lost 4 bases, the J end lost 2 bases, and 8 bases lay between the germline ends. This CDR3 has 13 amino acids. Per the germline V gene, CDR1 is SGHRS and CDR2 is YFSETQ. The CDR3 region is CASSRDHTDTQYF. In DNA form, the CDR3 reads TGCGCCAGCAGCCGGGACCACACAGATACGCAGTATTTT.

The chain couples TRBV5-1 to TRBJ1-3; 7 bases line up with TRBD1. V was pared by 0 bases and J by 4 bases, with 7 bases of the junction left unmatched. CDR1 is SGHRS and CDR2 is YFSETQ in the germline V gene. The CDR3 is 16 amino acids. The CDR3, as DNA: TGCGCCAGCAGCTTGGCGGACAGGATAGAAGGAAACACCATATATTTT. It translates to CASSLADRIEGNTIYF.

This clonotype was detected ten times or more. This rearrangement joins TRBV5-1 to TRBJ1-5; possibly TRBD1 for D (5 bases). The CDR3 has 16 amino acids. V lost 4 bases to trimming and J lost 1 base, with 15 bases between them. CDR1 and CDR2 from the germline V gene are SGHRS and YFSETQ. The CDR3 nucleotides read TGCGCCAGCAGCCCCTTGGGGGTTTCGAGCAATCAGCCCCAGCATTTT. Its translation is CASSPLGVSSNQPQHF.

The chain links TRBV20-1 to TRBJ2-7; 7 bases line up with TRBD1. The trim removed 3 bases at V and 4 bases at J, leaving 3 bases unmatched. Germline V gene lookup returns CDR1 DFQATT and CDR2 SNEGSKA (reference sequence). The CDR3 extends over 12 amino acids. The DNA of the CDR3 is TGCAGTGCTAGTGAGGGGGCTTACGAGCAGTACTTC. Amino acids: CSASEGAYEQYF.

There are many counts of this clonotype. The J gene is TRBJ1-2, the V gene TRBV10-3; D is uncertain. V lost 2 bases, J lost 5 bases, and 9 bases lay in between. The germline CDR1 and CDR2 sequences are ENHRY and SYGVKD. This CDR3 region has 13 residues. The CDR3 DNA sequence: TGTGCCATCAGTGAGGCCGAGTTATATGGCTACACCTTC. Translated, it gives CAISEAELYGYTF.

The table lists this clonotype with a few counts. Just one base apart from a much larger clone, this may be a read error. CDR3 coding DNA: TGCAGCGTTATTAACCGGGACACTGAAGCTTTCTTT. Amino acids: CSVINRDTEAFF. This chain links TRBV29-1 with TRBJ1-1; D call uncertain. Germline lookup yields CDR1 SQVTM and CDR2 ANQGSEA. This CDR3 has 12 residues. V was clipped by 5 bases and J by 3 bases, with 10 bases between them.

This clonotype was counted at least ten times. The chain combines TRBV12-3 or TRBV12-4 with TRBJ2-4; D not certain. The CDR3 extends over 14 amino acids. The V end lost 5 bases, the J end lost 0 bases, and 8 bases lay between the germline ends. CDR3 bases: TGTGCCAGCAGTCGTCCTATAGCCAAAAACATTCAGTACTTC. Its translation: CASSRPIAKNIQYF.

This clonotype came up many times. The chain links TRBV20-1 to TRBJ1-5; D is possibly TRBD1 (5 bases). CDR1 is DFQATT and CDR2 is SNEGSKA in the germline V gene (reference sequence). The CDR3 length is 15 residues. Trimming removed 2 bases from V and 6 bases from J, with 17 bases in between. In DNA, the CDR3 is TGCAGTGCTAGAAATGACAGAAGAGTGGGTCAGCCCCAGCATTTT. Amino acid sequence: CSARNDRRVGQPQHF.

This clonotype was recorded at least ten times. This chain connects TRBV10-3 to TRBJ2-5, with D perhaps matching TRBD1 (6 bases). CDR1 is ENHRY, CDR2 SYGVKD, per germline. Trimming pared 8 bases from V and 2 bases from J, leaving 12 bases between. The CDR3 is 13 residues long. CDR3 loop: CAIGQTGQETQYF. CDR3 nucleotides: TGTGCCATCGGCCAGACAGGACAAGAGACCCAGTACTTC.

This clonotype came up many times. The chain links TRBV3-1 to TRBJ2-6, with D unresolved. Per the germline V gene, CDR1 is LGHDT and CDR2 is YNNKEL (reference sequence). The CDR3 contains 16 residues. Trimming took 0 bases from V and 0 from J, leaving 6 bases between them. Here the CDR3 DNA reads TGTGCCAGCAGCCAAGATTTAAGCTCTGGGGCCAACGTCCTGACTTTC. It yields the protein CASSQDLSSGANVLTF.

This clonotype appeared many times. J is TRBJ2-2 and V is TRBV5-6; the D gene is possibly TRBD1 (6 bases). This CDR3 has 16 amino acids. Trimming cost V 0 bases and J 6 bases, with 15 bases left between them. In germline, CDR1 is SGHDT, CDR2 YYEEEE. In DNA form, the CDR3 reads TGTGCCAGCAGCTTGGGGGAGACAGGACGCGCCGGGGAGCTGTTTTTT. Protein product: CASSLGETGRAGELFF.

This clonotype was seen many times. CDR3 loop: CASSPPTGGIYEQYF. DNA of the CDR3: TGTGCCAGCAGTCCACCAACCGGGGGAATTTACGAGCAGTACTTC. The V gene is TRBV6-5, the J gene TRBJ2-7; perhaps TRBD2 as D (6 bases). CDR1 MNHEY and CDR2 SVGAGI come from the germline V gene. CDR3 length: 15 residues. V dropped 5 bases and J dropped 4 bases, with 18 bases sitting between them.

This clonotype showed up many times. V is TRBV14 and J is TRBJ2-2, with TRBD2 as a possible D gene (6 bases). The CDR3 covers 19 residues. Trimming pared 0 bases from V and 2 bases from J, leaving 19 bases between. The germline V gene encodes CDR1 SGHDN and CDR2 FVKESK. Written as DNA, the CDR3 is TGTGCCAGCAGCCAAGAAGTGGGTAGCGGATACCTCAACACCGGGGAGCTGTTTTTT. Translation gives CASSQEVGSGYLNTGELFF.

This clonotype showed up many times. The gene calls are TRBV20-1 and TRBJ2-3, with 7 bases matching TRBD2. The CDR3 length is 15 residues. V was clipped by 5 bases and J by 0 bases; unmatched bases: 8. Germline assignment: CDR1 DFQATT and CDR2 SNEGSKA (reference sequence). In nucleotides, the CDR3 is TGCAGTGCTTCTTCGAGCGGGGCCAGCACAGATACGCAGTATTTT. Its translation is CSASSSGASTDTQYF.

The sample holds many counts of this clonotype. This chain joins TRBV13 and TRBJ2-7; unclear D gene. The germline V gene has CDR1 PRHDT and CDR2 FYEKMQ (reference sequence). The CDR3 totals 15 residues. V was pared by 2 bases and J by 0 bases, with 11 bases between. CDR3 in amino acids: CASSLRRRSSYEQYF. In DNA, the CDR3 is TGTGCCAGCAGCTTACGGCGACGGAGCTCCTACGAGCAGTACTTC. Full variable domain (rest looked up from reference TRBV13 and TRBJ2-7): AAGVIQSPRHLIKEKRETATLKCYPIPRHDTVYWYQQGPGQDPQFLISFYEKMQSDKGSIPDRFSAQQFSDYHSELNMSSLELGDSALYFCASSLRRRSSYEQYFGPGTRLTVT.

This clonotype was observed a handful of times. No conserved phenylalanine or tryptophan is present at the end of the CDR3, so a read error is the likely explanation. The J gene is TRBJ1-2, the V gene TRBV7-2; TRBD1 might be the D (6 bases). V lost 5 bases and J 8 bases, leaving 21 bases between the germline ends. Per the germline V gene, CDR1 is SGHTA and CDR2 is FQGNSA. The CDR3 has 15 amino acids. The CDR3, as DNA: TGTGCCAGCAGCCCCCTCGGGTTACAGGGAGGGGGCTACACCAAC. Its translation: CASSPLGLQGGGYTN.

The chain uses TRBV20-1 and TRBJ2-3; D remains ambiguous. The CDR3 loop spans 12 amino acids. The germline V gene has CDR1 DFQATT and CDR2 SNEGSKA (reference sequence). V was cut by 3 bases and J by 0 bases, with 4 bases left in between. The CDR3 region is CSARESTDTQYF. CDR3 in DNA: TGCAGTGCTAGGGAAAGCACAGATACGCAGTATTTT.

This clonotype was seen only a few times. A much larger clone sits a single nucleotide away, making a read error possible. This chain uses TRBV5-1 with TRBJ2-3; the match to TRBD2 covers 13 bases. In germline, CDR1 is SGHRS, CDR2 YFSETQ. The CDR3 consists of 15 residues. CDR3 sequence reads: CASSFGTSGTDTKYF. CDR3 in DNA: TGCGCCAGCAGCTTTGGGACTAGCGGGACGGATACGAAGTATTTT.

In its sample, this clonotype was seen many times. The chain joins TRBV12-3 or TRBV12-4 to TRBJ2-7; D might be TRBD1 (5 bases). V lost 3 bases, J lost 3 bases, and 9 bases lay in between. The CDR3 contains 13 residues. The CDR3 loop is CASSFVQDYEQYF. The CDR3 DNA sequence: TGTGCCAGCAGTTTTGTACAGGACTACGAGCAGTACTTC.

Ten or more counts support this clonotype. This chain joins TRBV5-1 and TRBJ2-3, with D perhaps TRBD1 or TRBD2 (5 bases each). In germline, CDR1 is SGHRS, CDR2 YFSETQ. Trimming took 4 bases from V and 2 from J, leaving 17 bases between them. The CDR3 runs to 16 residues. The CDR3 sequence: CASSITGTSYTDTQYF. In DNA form, the CDR3 reads TGCGCCAGCAGCATAACCGGGACGTCTTACACAGATACGCAGTATTTT.

This clonotype came up many times. The V gene is TRBV10-3, the J gene TRBJ1-5; D call uncertain. Germline V gene data show CDR1 as ENHRY and CDR2 as SYGVKD. This CDR3 has 14 residues. V was cut by 3 bases and J by 5 bases, with 11 bases left in between. DNA for the CDR3: TGTGCCATCAGTGAAGAACAGTCCTATCAGCCCCAGCATTTT. Translating gives CAISEEQSYQPQHF.

This clonotype has at least ten counts. The chain recombines TRBV3-1 with TRBJ1-2; D remains ambiguous. Trimming removed 1 base from V and 4 bases from J, with 10 bases in between. Germline V gene sequence: CDR1 LGHDT, CDR2 YNNKEL (reference sequence). CDR3 length equals 14 residues. As DNA, the CDR3 is TGTGCCAGCAGCCAAGTACCCAAAAGCTATGGCTACACCTTC. Amino acids: CASSQVPKSYGYTF.